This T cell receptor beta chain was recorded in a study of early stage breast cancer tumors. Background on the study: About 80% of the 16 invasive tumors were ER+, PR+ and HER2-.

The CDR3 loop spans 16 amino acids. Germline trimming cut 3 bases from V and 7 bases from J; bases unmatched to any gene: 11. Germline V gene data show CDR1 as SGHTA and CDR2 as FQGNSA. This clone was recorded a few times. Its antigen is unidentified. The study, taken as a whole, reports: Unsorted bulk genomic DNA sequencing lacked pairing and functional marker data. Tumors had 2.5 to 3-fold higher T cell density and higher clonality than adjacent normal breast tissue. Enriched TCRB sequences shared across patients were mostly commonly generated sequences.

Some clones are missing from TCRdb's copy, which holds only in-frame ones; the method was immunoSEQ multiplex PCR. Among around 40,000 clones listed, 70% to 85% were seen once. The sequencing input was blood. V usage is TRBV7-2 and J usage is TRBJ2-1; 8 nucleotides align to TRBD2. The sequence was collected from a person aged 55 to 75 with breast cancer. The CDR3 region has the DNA TGTGCCAGCAGCTTGGATGCCAGCGGGAGATCGAATGAGCAGTTCTTC. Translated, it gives CASSLDASGRSNEQFF.